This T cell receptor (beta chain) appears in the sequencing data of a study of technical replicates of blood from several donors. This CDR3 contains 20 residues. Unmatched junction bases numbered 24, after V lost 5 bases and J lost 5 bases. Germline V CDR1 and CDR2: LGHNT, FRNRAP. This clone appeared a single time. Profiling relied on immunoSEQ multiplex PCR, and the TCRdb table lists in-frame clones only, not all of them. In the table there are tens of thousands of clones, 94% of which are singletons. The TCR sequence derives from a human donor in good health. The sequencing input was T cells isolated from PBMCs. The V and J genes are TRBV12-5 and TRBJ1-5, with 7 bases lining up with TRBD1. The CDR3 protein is CASGASATGSVMESYQPQHF. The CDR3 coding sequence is TGTGCTAGTGGTGCATCAGCGACAGGGTCGGTGATGGAGTCTTATCAGCCCCAGCATTTT. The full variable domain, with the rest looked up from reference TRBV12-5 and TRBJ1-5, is DARVTQTPRHKVTEMGQEVTMRCQPILGHNTVFWYRQTMMQGLELLAYFRNRAPLDDSGMPKDRFSAEMPDATLATLKIQPSEPRDSAVYFCASGASATGSVMESYQPQHFGDGTRLSIL.